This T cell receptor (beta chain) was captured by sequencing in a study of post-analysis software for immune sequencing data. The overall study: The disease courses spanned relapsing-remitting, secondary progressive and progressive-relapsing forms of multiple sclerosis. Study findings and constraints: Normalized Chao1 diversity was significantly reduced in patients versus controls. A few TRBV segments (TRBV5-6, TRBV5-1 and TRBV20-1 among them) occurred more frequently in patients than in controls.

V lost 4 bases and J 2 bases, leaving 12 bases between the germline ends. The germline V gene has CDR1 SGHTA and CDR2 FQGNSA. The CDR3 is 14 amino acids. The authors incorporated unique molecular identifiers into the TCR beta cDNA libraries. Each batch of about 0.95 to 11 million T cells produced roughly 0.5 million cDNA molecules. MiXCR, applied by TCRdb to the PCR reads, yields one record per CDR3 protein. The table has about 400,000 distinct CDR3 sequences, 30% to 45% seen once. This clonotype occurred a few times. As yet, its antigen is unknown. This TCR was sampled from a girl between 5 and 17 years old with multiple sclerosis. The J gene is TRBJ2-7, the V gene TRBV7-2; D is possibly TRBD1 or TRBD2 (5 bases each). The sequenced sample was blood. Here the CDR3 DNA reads TGTGCCAGCAGCTCGGGCCTGGGGGCCTACGAGCAGTACTTC. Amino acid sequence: CASSSGLGAYEQYF.